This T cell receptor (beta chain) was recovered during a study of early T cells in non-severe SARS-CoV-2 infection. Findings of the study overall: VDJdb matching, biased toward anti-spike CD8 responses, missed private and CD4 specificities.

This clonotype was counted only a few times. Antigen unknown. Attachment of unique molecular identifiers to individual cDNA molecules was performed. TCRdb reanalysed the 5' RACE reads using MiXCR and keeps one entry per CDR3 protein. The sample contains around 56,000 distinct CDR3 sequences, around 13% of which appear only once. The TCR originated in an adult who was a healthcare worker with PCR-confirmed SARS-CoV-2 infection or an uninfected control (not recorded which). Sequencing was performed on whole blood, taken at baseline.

The DNA for the CDR3 is TGTGCCAGCAGTTGGGGGGGGCACACTGAAGCTTTCTTT. This codes for CASSWGGHTEAFF. The rearrangement links TRBV14 to TRBJ1-1, with D tentatively TRBD1 (6 bases). CDR1 is SGHDN, CDR2 FVKESK, per germline. The germline V and J ends were trimmed by 6 bases and 3 bases, with 11 bases remaining between them. This CDR3 has 13 amino acids. The complete variable domain, with remaining parts taken from reference TRBV14 and TRBJ1-1, reads EAGVTQFPSHSVIEKGQTVTLRCDPISGHDNLYWYRRVMGKEIKFLLHFVKESKQDESGMPNNRFLAERTGGTYSTLKVQPAELEDSGVYFCASSWGGHTEAFFGQGTRLTVV.